The text below deals with one T cell receptor (beta chain). TCRdb keeps only in-frame clones here, not all; method: immunoSEQ multiplex PCR. This sample has 200,000 to 250,000 clones, with roughly nine tenths found just once. The sample is drawn from a study of blood T cell repertoires in COVID-19. Study information: Among Cohort 3 donors, those recovered had two negative PCRs, clearance, or symptom resolution. Collection of acute and convalescent COVID-19 samples took place in the United States, Italy and Spain.

The CDR3 length is 14 residues. Germline V gives CDR1 SGHRS, CDR2 YFSETQ. The V and J ends lost 0 bases and 4 bases, in that order; junction bases with no gene match: 2. The clonotype originates from a woman aged 50 to 60 in a cohort exposed to, infected with or recovered from COVID-19 (not recorded which). The chain joins TRBV5-1 to TRBJ1-1, with 8 nucleotides matching TRBD1. Sequenced material: PBMCs or T cells enriched from blood (not recorded which). The CDR3 spells CASSLGQGATEAFF. The CDR3 coding sequence is TGCGCCAGCAGCTTGGGGCAGGGGGCCACTGAAGCTTTCTTT.